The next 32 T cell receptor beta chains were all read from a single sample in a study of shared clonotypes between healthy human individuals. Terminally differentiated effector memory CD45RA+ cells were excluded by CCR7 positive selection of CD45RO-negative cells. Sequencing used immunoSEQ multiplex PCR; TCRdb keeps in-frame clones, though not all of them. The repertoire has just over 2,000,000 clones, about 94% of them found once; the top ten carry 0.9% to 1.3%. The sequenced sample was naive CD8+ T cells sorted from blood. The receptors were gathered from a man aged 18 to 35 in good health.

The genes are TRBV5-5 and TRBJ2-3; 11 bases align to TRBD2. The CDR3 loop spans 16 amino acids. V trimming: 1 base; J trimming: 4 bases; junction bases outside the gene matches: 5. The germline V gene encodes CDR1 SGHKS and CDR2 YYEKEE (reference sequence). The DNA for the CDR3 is TGTGCCAGCAGCTTGCTGGCACTAGCGGGAGCAGATACGCAGTATTTT. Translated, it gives CASSLLALAGADTQYF.

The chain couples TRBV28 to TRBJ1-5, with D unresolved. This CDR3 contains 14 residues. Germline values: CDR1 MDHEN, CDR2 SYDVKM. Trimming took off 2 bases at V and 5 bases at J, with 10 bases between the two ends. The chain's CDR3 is CASSLPYRDQPQHF. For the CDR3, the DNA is TGTGCCAGCAGTTTACCCTATCGGGATCAGCCCCAGCATTTT.

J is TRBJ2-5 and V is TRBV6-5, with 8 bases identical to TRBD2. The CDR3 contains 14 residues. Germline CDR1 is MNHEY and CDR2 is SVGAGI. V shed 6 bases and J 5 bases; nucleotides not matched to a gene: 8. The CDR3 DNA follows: TGTGCCAGCAGAGAGAATAGCGGGGCGGAGACCCAGTACTTC. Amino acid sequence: CASRENSGAETQYF.

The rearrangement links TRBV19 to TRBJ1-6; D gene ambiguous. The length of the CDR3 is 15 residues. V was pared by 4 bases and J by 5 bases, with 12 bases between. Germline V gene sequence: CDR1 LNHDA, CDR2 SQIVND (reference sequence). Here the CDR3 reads CASSSITADNSPLHF. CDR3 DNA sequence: TGTGCCAGTAGTAGTATAACAGCCGATAATTCACCCCTCCACTTT.

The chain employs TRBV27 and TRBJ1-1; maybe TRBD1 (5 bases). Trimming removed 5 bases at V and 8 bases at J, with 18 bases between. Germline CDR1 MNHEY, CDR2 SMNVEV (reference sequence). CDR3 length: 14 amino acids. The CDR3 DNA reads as TGTGCCAGCAGTGCCCGGGACGGGGCTTTAGAAGCTTTCTTT. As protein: CASSARDGALEAFF.

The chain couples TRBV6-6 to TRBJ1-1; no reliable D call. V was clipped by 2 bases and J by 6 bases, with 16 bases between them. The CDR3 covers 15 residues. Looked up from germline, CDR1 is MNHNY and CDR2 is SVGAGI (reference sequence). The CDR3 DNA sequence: TGTGCCAGCAGTTACACGAACCCGGATTGGGCTGAAGCTTTCTTT. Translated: CASSYTNPDWAEAFF.

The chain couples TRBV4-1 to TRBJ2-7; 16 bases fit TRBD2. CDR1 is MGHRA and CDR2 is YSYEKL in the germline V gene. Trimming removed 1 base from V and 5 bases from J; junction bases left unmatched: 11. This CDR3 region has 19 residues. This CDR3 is CASSQAPGLAGGAGDEQYF. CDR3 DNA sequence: TGCGCCAGCAGCCAAGCTCCGGGACTAGCGGGAGGGGCGGGGGACGAGCAGTACTTC.

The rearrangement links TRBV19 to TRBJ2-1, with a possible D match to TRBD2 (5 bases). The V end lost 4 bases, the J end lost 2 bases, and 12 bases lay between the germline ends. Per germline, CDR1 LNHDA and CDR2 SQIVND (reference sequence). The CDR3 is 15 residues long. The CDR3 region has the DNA TGTGCCAGTAGTAGGAAACTAGGTACCTACAATGAGCAGTTCTTC. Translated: CASSRKLGTYNEQFF. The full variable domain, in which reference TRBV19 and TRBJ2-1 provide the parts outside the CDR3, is DGGITQSPKYLFRKEGQNVTLSCEQNLNHDAMYWYRQDPGQGLRLIYYSQIVNDFQKGDIAEGYSVSREKKESFPLTVTSAQKNPTAFYLCASSRKLGTYNEQFFGPGTRLTVL.

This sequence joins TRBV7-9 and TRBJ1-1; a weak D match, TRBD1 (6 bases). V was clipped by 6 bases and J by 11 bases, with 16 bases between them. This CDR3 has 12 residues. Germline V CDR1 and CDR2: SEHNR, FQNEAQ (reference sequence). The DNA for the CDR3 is TGTGCCAGCAGACCCGGGGGCCCTAGGGCTTTCTTT. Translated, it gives CASRPGGPRAFF.

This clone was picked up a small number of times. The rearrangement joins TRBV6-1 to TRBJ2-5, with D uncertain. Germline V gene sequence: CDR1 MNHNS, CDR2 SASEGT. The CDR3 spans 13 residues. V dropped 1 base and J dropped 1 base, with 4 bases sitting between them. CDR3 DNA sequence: TGTGCCAGCAGTGAAGAGGGCCAAGAGACCCAGTACTTC. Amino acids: CASSEEGQETQYF.

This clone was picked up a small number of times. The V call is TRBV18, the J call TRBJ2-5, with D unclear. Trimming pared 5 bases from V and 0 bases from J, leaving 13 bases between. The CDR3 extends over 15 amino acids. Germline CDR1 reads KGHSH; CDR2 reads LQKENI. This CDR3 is CASSFTDSYQETQYF. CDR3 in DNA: TGTGCCAGCTCATTTACAGACTCGTACCAAGAGACCCAGTACTTC. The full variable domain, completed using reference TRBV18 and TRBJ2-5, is NAGVMQNPRHLVRRRGQEARLRCSPMKGHSHVYWYRQLPEEGLKFMVYLQKENIIDESGMPKERFSAEFPKEGPSILRIQQVVRGDSAAYFCASSFTDSYQETQYFGPGTRLLVL.

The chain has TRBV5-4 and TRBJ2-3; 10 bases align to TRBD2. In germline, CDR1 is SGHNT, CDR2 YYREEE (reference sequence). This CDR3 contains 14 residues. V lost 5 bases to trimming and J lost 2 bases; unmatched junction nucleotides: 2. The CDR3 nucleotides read TGTGCCAGCAGACTAGCGGGATCCACAGATACGCAGTATTTT. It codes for CASRLAGSTDTQYF.

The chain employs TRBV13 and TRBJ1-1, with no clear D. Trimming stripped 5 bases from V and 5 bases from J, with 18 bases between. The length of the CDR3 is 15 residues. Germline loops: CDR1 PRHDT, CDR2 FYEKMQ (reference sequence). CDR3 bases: TGTGCCAGCAGCCCCCCCCGAGAGGGAGGGACTGAAGCTTTCTTT. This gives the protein CASSPPREGGTEAFF.

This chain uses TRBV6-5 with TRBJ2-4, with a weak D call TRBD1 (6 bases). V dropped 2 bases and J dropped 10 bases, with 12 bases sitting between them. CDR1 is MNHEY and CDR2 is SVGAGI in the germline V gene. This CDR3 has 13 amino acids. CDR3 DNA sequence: TGTGCCAGCAGTTACGGACCAGGGGAAATTCAGTACTTC. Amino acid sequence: CASSYGPGEIQYF.

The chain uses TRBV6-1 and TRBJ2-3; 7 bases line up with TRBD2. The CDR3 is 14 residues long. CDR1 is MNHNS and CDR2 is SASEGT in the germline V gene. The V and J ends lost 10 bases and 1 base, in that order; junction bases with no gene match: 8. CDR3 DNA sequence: TGTGCCACCCGGGCTAGCGGAGGCACAGATACGCAGTATTTT. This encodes CATRASGGTDTQYF.

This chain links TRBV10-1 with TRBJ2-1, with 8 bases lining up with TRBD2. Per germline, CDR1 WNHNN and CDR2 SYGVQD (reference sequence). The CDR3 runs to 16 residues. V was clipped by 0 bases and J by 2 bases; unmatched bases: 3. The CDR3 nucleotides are TGCGCCAGCAGTGAGTCGCGGGGGGCCCCCTACAATGAGCAGTTCTTC. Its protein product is CASSESRGAPYNEQFF.

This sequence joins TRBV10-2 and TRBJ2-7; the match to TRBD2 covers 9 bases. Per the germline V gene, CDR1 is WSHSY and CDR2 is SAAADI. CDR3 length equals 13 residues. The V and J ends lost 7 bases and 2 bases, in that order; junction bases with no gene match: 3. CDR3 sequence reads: CASKGGRAYEQYF. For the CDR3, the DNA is TGCGCCAGCAAAGGCGGGAGGGCCTACGAGCAGTACTTC.

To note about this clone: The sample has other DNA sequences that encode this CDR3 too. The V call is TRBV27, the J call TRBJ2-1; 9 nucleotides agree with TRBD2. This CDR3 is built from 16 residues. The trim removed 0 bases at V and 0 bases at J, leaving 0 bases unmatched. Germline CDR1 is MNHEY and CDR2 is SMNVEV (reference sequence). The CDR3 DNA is TGTGCCAGCAGTTTATCTAGCGGGGGCTCCTACAATGAGCAGTTCTTC. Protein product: CASSLSSGGSYNEQFF.

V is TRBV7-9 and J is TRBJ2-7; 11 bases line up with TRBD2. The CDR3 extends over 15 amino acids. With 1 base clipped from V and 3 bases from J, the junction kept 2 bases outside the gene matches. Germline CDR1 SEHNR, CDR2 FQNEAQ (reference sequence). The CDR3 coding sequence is TGTGCCAGCAGCTTAGGACTAGCGGGATACTACGAGCAGTACTTC. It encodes CASSLGLAGYYEQYF.

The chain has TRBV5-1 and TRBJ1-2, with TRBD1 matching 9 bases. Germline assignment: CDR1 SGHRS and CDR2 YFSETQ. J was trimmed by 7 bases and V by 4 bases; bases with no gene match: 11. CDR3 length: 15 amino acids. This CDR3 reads CASSPRTGEDGGYTF. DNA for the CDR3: TGCGCCAGCAGCCCAAGGACAGGGGAAGATGGTGGCTACACCTTC.

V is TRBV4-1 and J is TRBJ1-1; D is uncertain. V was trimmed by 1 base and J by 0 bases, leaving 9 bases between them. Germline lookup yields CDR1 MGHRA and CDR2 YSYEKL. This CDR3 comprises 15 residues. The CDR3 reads CASSQVSALNTEAFF. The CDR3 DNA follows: TGCGCCAGCAGCCAAGTATCGGCTTTGAACACTGAAGCTTTCTTT.

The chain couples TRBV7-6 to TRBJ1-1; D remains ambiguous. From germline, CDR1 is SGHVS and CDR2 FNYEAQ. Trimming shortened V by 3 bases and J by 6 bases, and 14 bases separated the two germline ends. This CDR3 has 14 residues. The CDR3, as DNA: TGTGCCAGCAGCTTGTTAGAAGGACCCGCTGAAGCTTTCTTT. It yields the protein CASSLLEGPAEAFF.

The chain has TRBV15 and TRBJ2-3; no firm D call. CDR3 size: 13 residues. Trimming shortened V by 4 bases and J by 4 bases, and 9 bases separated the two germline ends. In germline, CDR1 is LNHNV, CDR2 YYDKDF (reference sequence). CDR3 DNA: TGTGCCACCAGCATCTGGTCCGCAGATACGCAGTATTTT. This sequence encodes CATSIWSADTQYF.

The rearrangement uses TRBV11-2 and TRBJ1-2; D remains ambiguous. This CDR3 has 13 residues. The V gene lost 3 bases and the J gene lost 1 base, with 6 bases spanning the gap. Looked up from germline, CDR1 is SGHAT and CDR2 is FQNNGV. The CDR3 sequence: CASSFGINYGYTF. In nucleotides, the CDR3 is TGTGCCAGCAGCTTCGGTATTAACTATGGCTACACCTTC.

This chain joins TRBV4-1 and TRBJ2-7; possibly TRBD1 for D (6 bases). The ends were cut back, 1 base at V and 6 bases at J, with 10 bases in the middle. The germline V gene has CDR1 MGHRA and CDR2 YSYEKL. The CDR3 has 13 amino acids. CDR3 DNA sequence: TGCGCCAGCAGCCAAGGGGCAGGGGCCGAGCAGTACTTC. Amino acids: CASSQGAGAEQYF.

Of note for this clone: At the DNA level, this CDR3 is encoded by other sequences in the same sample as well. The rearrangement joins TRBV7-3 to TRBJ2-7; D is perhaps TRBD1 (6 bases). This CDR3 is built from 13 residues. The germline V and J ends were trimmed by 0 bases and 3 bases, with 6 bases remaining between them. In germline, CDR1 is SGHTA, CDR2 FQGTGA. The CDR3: CASSLTRGYEQYF. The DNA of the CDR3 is TGTGCCAGCAGCTTAACCAGGGGCTACGAGCAGTACTTC. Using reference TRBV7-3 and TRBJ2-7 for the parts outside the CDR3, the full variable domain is GAGVSQTPSNKVTEKGKYVELRCDPISGHTALYWYRQSLGQGPEFLIYFQGTGAADDSGLPNDRFFAVRPEGSVSTLKIQRTERGDSAVYLCASSLTRGYEQYFGPGTRLTVT.

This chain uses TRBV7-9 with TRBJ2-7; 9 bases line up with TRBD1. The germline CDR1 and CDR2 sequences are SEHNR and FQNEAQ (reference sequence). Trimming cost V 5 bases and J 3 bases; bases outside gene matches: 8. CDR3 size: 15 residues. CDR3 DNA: TGTGCCAGCAGCCCCGCACAGGGGGCGGACTACGAGCAGTACTTC. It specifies CASSPAQGADYEQYF.

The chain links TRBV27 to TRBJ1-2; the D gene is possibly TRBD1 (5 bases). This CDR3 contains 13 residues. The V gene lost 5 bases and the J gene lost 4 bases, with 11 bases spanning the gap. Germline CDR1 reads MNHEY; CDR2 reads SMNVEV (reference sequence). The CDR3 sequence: CASSPPGSYGYTF. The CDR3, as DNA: TGTGCCAGCAGTCCGCCAGGGTCCTATGGCTACACCTTC.

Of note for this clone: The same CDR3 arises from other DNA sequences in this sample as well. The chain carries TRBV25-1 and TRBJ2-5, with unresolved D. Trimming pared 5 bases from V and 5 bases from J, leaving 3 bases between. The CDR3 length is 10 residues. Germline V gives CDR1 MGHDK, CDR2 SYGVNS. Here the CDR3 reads CASSSETQYF. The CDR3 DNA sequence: TGTGCCAGCAGTTCCGAGACCCAGTACTTC.

CDR3 region: CAISESFESGSGANVLTF. DNA of the CDR3: TGTGCCATCAGTGAGTCCTTTGAATCGGGGTCTGGGGCCAACGTCCTGACTTTC. This sequence joins TRBV10-3 and TRBJ2-6; tentatively, D is TRBD2 (5 bases). V dropped 0 bases and J dropped 1 base, with 13 bases sitting between them. The CDR3 length is 18 residues. Germline V gives CDR1 ENHRY, CDR2 SYGVKD.

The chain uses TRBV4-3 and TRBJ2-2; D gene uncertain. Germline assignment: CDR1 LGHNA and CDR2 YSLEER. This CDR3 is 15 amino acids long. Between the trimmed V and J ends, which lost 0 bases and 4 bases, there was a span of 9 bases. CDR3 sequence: CASSQEGERTGELFF. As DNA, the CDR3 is TGCGCCAGCAGCCAAGAAGGTGAACGCACCGGGGAGCTGTTTTTT.

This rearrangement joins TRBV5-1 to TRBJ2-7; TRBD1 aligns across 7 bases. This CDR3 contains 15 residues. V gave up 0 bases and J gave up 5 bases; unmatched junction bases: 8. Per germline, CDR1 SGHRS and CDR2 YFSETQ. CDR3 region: CASSLVAGQDDEQYF. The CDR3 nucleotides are TGCGCCAGCAGCTTGGTGGCCGGACAGGACGACGAGCAGTACTTC.